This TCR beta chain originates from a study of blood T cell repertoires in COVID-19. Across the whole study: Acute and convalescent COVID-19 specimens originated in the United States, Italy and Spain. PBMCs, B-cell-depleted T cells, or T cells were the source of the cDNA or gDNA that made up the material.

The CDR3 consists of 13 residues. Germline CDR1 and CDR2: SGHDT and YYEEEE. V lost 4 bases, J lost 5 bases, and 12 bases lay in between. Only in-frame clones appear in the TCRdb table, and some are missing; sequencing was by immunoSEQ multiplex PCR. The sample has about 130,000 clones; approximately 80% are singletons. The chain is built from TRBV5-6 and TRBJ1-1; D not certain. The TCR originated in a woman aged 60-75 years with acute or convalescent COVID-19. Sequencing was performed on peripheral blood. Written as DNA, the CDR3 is TGTGCCAGCAGCCAGTCCCCACGAACTGAAGCTTTCTTT. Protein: CASSQSPRTEAFF.